These 8 T cell receptor beta chains share one sample of origin, sequenced in a study of human T cells and chemical hapten exposure. RNA extraction used unfractionated whole blood as the source of total RNA. TCRdb re-called the 5' RACE reads through MiXCR, storing one row per CDR3 protein. Among approximately 140,000 distinct CDR3 sequences, around 4% were seen once, and the ten largest hold over 1.1%. These receptors were taken from a female donor in good health.

This clonotype was detected ten times or more. The chain employs TRBV5-1 and TRBJ1-6; TRBD1 matches 9 bases. J lost 11 bases, V lost 6 bases, and 18 bases had no gene match. The germline CDR1 and CDR2 sequences are SGHRS and YFSETQ. CDR3 length: 17 residues. For the CDR3, the DNA is TGCGCCAGCACCCTTGGACCTCGGACAGGGGAAGAAGCACCCCTCCACTTT. Protein product: CASTLGPRTGEEAPLHF.

This clonotype was detected many times. The chain couples TRBV5-6 to TRBJ2-1; D is unclear. V was trimmed by 2 bases and J by 5 bases, leaving 5 bases between them. The CDR3 loop spans 12 amino acids. The germline gives CDR1 SGHDT, CDR2 YYEEEE. The CDR3 DNA reads TGTGCCAGCAGCTTAGGGCACAATGAGCAGTTCTTC. As protein: CASSLGHNEQFF. Complete variable domain (other parts from reference TRBV5-6 and TRBJ2-1): DAGVTQSPTHLIKTRGQQVTLRCSPKSGHDTVSWYQQALGQGPQFIFQYYEEEERQRGNFPDRFSGHQFPNYSSELNVNALLLGDSALYLCASSLGHNEQFFGPGTRLTVL.

The chain combines TRBV7-9 with TRBJ2-2; the D gene is possibly TRBD1 (5 bases). The germline V gene encodes CDR1 SEHNR and CDR2 FQNEAQ (reference sequence). This CDR3 region has 14 residues. Trimming shortened V by 5 bases and J by 2 bases, and 9 bases separated the two germline ends. The CDR3 DNA follows: TGTGCCAGCAGCCCCGACAGCAACACCGGGGAGCTGTTTTTT. Translating gives CASSPDSNTGELFF.

Notes on this clonotype: A much larger clone lies one base from this, so it may be a read error. The rearrangement joins TRBV5-6 to TRBJ1-2; D unresolved. Germline V CDR1 and CDR2: SGHDT, YYEEEE. This CDR3 comprises 14 residues. CDR3: CASSLRTINDGYTF. As DNA, the CDR3 is TGTGCCAGCAGCTTGCGAACTATTAACGATGGCTACACCTTC.

With regard to this clonotype: A single base separates this from a much larger clone, so it may be a read error. The chain recombines TRBV4-1 with TRBJ1-5; no firm D call. The germline CDR1 and CDR2 sequences are MGHRA and YSYEKL. The V end was cut by 0 bases, the J end by 3 bases, with 9 bases between. This CDR3 comprises 15 residues. In DNA, the CDR3 is TGCGCCAGCAGCCAAGATCGTGGCGTCAATCAGCCCCAGCATTTT. It is translated as CASSQDRGVNQPQHF.

The chain recombines TRBV3-1 with TRBJ2-3; D is tentatively TRBD1 or TRBD2 (6 bases each). Germline CDR1 LGHDT, CDR2 YNNKEL (reference sequence). Trimming cost V 8 bases and J 0 bases, with 18 bases left between them. The CDR3 loop spans 16 amino acids. The CDR3 coding sequence is TGTGCCAGCGGGGGTAGGGGGGAACTAAGCACAGATACGCAGTATTTT. Protein sequence: CASGGRGELSTDTQYF.

This clonotype was recorded a few times. V is TRBV27 and J is TRBJ1-1, with D possibly matching TRBD1 (5 bases). Germline V CDR1 and CDR2: MNHEY, SMNVEV (reference sequence). The CDR3 spans 13 residues. V lost 4 bases, J lost 7 bases, and 13 bases lay in between. The CDR3 bases are TGTGCCAGCAGTTCCGCCCTCGGGGGTGAAGCTTTCTTT. This gives the protein CASSSALGGEAFF.

This clonotype was counted many times. As DNA, the CDR3 is TGTGCCAGCAGCCCCTGGAATAGCAATCAGCCCCAGCATTTT. Protein product: CASSPWNSNQPQHF. The rearrangement links TRBV12-3 or TRBV12-4 to TRBJ1-5; D is uncertain. The CDR3 length is 14 residues. Trimming removed 6 bases at V and 0 bases at J, with 9 bases between.